This T cell receptor (beta chain) was observed in a study of regulatory dendritic cells for organ transplantation. Study conclusions and caveats: Resting memory CD8+ T cells held the most alloreactive clonotypes.

CDR1 SGHTA and CDR2 FQGNSA come from the germline V gene. V gave up 5 bases and J gave up 4 bases, with 14 bases separating them. The CDR3 spans 14 residues. Some clones are missing from TCRdb's copy, which holds only in-frame ones; the method was immunoSEQ multiplex PCR. This table has 26,000 or so clones, roughly 80% appearing once. With regard to this clone: No antigen is known for it.

Input material: naive CD4+ T cells from blood. Subset denoted: CD45RA+ naive T cells. This chain connects TRBV7-2 to TRBJ1-2; D not certain. This receptor was taken from a human donor in good health. CDR3 sequence reads: CASSRPSLGYGYTF. CDR3 nucleotide sequence: TGTGCCAGCAGCCGTCCGAGTCTAGGCTATGGCTACACCTTC.